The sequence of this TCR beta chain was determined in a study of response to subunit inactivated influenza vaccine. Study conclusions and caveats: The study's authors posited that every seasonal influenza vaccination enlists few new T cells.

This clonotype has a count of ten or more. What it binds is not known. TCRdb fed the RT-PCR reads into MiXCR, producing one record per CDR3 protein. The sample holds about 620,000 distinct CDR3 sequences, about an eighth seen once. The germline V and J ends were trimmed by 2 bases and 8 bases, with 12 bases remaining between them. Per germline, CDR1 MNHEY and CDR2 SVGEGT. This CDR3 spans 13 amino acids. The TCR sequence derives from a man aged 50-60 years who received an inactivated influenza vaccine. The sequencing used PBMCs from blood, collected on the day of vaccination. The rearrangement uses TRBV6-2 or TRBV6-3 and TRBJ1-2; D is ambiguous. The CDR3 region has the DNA TGTGCCAGCAGTTACACGGCAGCCGGAGGCTACACCTTC. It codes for CASSYTAAGGYTF.